Below are 24 T cell receptor beta chains sequenced from a single sample in a study of CXCR3-negative and CXCR3-positive naive CD8 T cells. The study, taken as a whole, reports: Researchers report that CXCR3-positive naive cells carry more hydrophobic TRB CDR3s than CXCR3-negative naive cells.

UMI labels and 5' RACE were used to prepare the TRB cDNA libraries. TCRdb re-called the 5' RACE reads, yielding one record per CDR3 amino acid sequence without DNA. The sample holds 150,000 or so distinct CDR3 sequences. No antigen has been identified for these receptors. Sequencing used naive CXCR3+ CD8+ T cells from blood. Noted subset: CD45RO-CCR7+CD27+CD95- naive CD8+ T cells expressing CXCR3 (TNR3+). These TCRs come from a human donor in good health. Some clones in this sample may be carry-over from other donors' samples.

The chain has TRBV25-1 and TRBJ1-1. From germline, CDR1 is MGHDK and CDR2 SYGVNS. The CDR3 extends over 15 amino acids. This chain's CDR3 is CASSEESIANTEAFF.

This chain connects TRBV21-1 to TRBJ1-6; TCRdb's D call, TRBD1, is unchecked because there is no DNA. TRBV21-1 is flagged as a pseudogene. CDR3 size: 21 residues. This CDR3 reads CASSKGLGGVNEGHVYSPLHF.

The chain recombines TRBV7-9 with TRBJ1-2; TCRdb's assignment of TRBD1 cannot be checked, as there is no DNA. Germline lookup yields CDR1 SEHNR and CDR2 FQNEAQ (reference sequence). This CDR3 spans 15 amino acids. The CDR3 sequence: CASSPFPIMRYGYTF.

This chain uses TRBV19 with TRBJ2-1; there is no DNA to check the TCRdb D call of TRBD2. This CDR3 contains 17 residues. CDR1 is LNHDA, CDR2 SQIVND, per germline (reference sequence). CDR3 sequence reads: CASSMDRAEGSYNEQFF. Full variable domain (missing parts from reference TRBV19 and TRBJ2-1): DGGITQSPKYLFRKEGQNVTLSCEQNLNHDAMYWYRQDPGQGLRLIYYSQIVNDFQKGDIAEGYSVSREKKESFPLTVTSAQKNPTAFYLCASSMDRAEGSYNEQFFGPGTRLTVL.

This chain's CDR3 is CASDVSGVDYEQFF. The J gene is TRBJ2-1, the V gene TRBV7-9; TCRdb gives TRBD2 as the D gene, but with no DNA this cannot be confirmed. The V gene's germline CDR1 is SEHNR and CDR2 FQNEAQ (reference sequence). The length of the CDR3 is 14 residues.

The chain uses TRBV4-2 and TRBJ2-1. CDR1 is LGHNA and CDR2 is YNFKEQ in the germline V gene. The CDR3 spans 15 residues. The CDR3 protein is CASSQEYSSYNEQFF.

V usage is TRBV12-3 or TRBV12-4 and J usage is TRBJ1-2. The CDR3 has 14 amino acids. CDR3 loop: CASSLGNAFYGYTF.

This chain connects TRBV4-1 to TRBJ2-7; TCRdb's D call of TRBD2 is untestable without DNA. Per the germline V gene, CDR1 is MGHRA and CDR2 is YSYEKL. This CDR3 region has 13 residues. The CDR3: CASSQTLNYEQYF.

This chain joins TRBV10-3 and TRBJ1-5. The CDR3 is 15 amino acids. CDR1 ENHRY and CDR2 SYGVKD come from the germline V gene. The CDR3 here is CAISSDHYSNQPQHF.

V and J are TRBV15 and TRBJ2-7; the D call of TRBD1 rests on TCRdb alone, since no DNA is present to check it. The CDR3 consists of 15 residues. CDR1 is LNHNV, CDR2 YYDKDF, per germline (reference sequence). The CDR3 loop reads CATSRGAGVFYEQYF. Looking up the rest from reference TRBV15 and TRBJ2-7 gives the full variable domain: DAMVIQNPRYQVTQFGKPVTLSCSQTLNHNVMYWYQQKSSQAPKLLFHYYDKDFNNEADTPDNFQSRRPNTSFCFLDIRSPGLGDTAMYLCATSRGAGVFYEQYFGPGTRLTVT.

This sequence joins TRBV19 and TRBJ2-1. The CDR3 is 13 amino acids. CDR1 is LNHDA and CDR2 is SQIVND in the germline V gene (reference sequence). The CDR3 loop is CASSIGSLSEQFF.

This chain links TRBV20-1 with TRBJ2-6; the D call from TCRdb, TRBD1, cannot be confirmed without DNA. The CDR3 runs 14 residues. In germline, CDR1 is DFQATT, CDR2 SNEGSKA (reference sequence). CDR3 region: CSGGPLWGANVLTF.

This chain joins TRBV6-2 or TRBV6-3 and TRBJ2-7; TCRdb's D call, TRBD1, is unchecked because there is no DNA. The CDR3 has 15 residues. CDR1 and CDR2 (germline): MNHEY, SVGEGT. This CDR3 is CASSYSGQGSYEQYF.

The rearrangement uses TRBV20-1 and TRBJ2-1; TCRdb calls TRBD1, which cannot be checked without DNA. The germline gives CDR1 DFQATT, CDR2 SNEGSKA (reference sequence). The CDR3 totals 14 residues. The CDR3 sequence is CSAPYRGRNNEQFF.

The gene calls are TRBV6-2 or TRBV6-3 and TRBJ2-1; absent DNA, TCRdb's TRBD1 call cannot be checked. This CDR3 contains 19 residues. Germline V gene data show CDR1 as MNHEY and CDR2 as SVGEGT. CDR3 amino acids: CASSYLFLVETGRHNEQFF.

The V gene is TRBV12-3 or TRBV12-4, the J gene TRBJ2-7; the D call of TRBD1 rests on TCRdb alone, since no DNA is present to check it. The CDR3 has 14 amino acids. CDR3 region: CASSLGGREYEQYF.

J is TRBJ2-1 and V is TRBV28; as DNA is missing, the TRBD2 call by TCRdb cannot be tested. The CDR3 covers 16 residues. The germline gives CDR1 MDHEN, CDR2 SYDVKM. The CDR3 region is CASSWSLAGNGNEQFF.

The V call is TRBV29-1, the J call TRBJ2-1. CDR3 size: 11 residues. CDR1 and CDR2 from the germline V gene are SQVTM and ANQGSEA. The CDR3: CSVERYNEQFF.

The rearrangement joins TRBV28 to TRBJ2-1; TCRdb's D gene call, TRBD1, goes unchecked for lack of DNA. In germline, CDR1 is MDHEN, CDR2 SYDVKM. The CDR3 totals 12 residues. CDR3 protein: CASSRGLGEQFF.

The J gene is TRBJ2-3, the V gene TRBV7-9; TCRdb outputs TRBD1, but without DNA this stays unchecked. The CDR3 runs 16 residues. Germline V lookup: CDR1 SEHNR, CDR2 FQNEAQ (reference sequence). The CDR3 loop reads CASSIHRGLGTDTQYF.

V and J are TRBV20-1 and TRBJ1-2; TCRdb gives TRBD1 as the D gene, but with no DNA this cannot be confirmed. The CDR3 loop spans 15 amino acids. Germline CDR1 reads DFQATT; CDR2 reads SNEGSKA (reference sequence). CDR3 amino acids: CSARVPGAVDYGYTF.

This rearrangement joins TRBV9 to TRBJ1-2; the TCRdb D gene call, TRBD1, has no DNA to confirm it. In germline, CDR1 is SGDLS, CDR2 YYNGEE. The CDR3 contains 18 residues. CDR3 amino acids: CASSASPTTGANLDGYTF.

This chain uses TRBV28 with TRBJ2-1; TCRdb calls TRBD1, which cannot be checked without DNA. Germline CDR1 reads MDHEN; CDR2 reads SYDVKM. There are 12 residues in the CDR3. The CDR3 sequence is CASRPGYNEQFF.

The V and J genes are TRBV7-7 and TRBJ2-7; the D gene TCRdb calls, TRBD1, cannot be checked with no DNA. CDR3 length equals 15 residues. In germline, CDR1 is SSHAT, CDR2 FNYEAQ (reference sequence). This chain's CDR3 is CASSSIGTGLYEQYF.